A selection of T cell receptor beta chains follows, all from one sample in a study of vaccination and CD4 T cells after COVID-19. Antigens for these TCRs are unknown. TCRdb fed the PCR reads into MiXCR, producing one record per CDR3 protein. The table lists about 14,000 distinct CDR3 sequences, 40% to 60% of them singletons, with about 10% in the top ten. The source material was CD4+ T cells from blood, cultured in vitro, sampled before SARS-CoV-2 vaccination. These receptors originate from a human donor who had recovered from COVID-19. Both conserved end residues are part of each CDR3. Each record gives: D gene, clone size, V gene, J gene, CDR3 protein, CDR3 DNA. A D gene is named only where the DNA matches it firmly. Clone size, where shown, is once, few, many, or a class for clones that have expanded.

D: NA; size: few; V: TRBV19; J: TRBJ1-5; CDR3: CASSPRTPNQPQHF; DNA: TGTGCCAGTAGCCCCAGGACACCCAATCAGCCCCAGCATTTT
D: TRBD1; size: NA; V: TRBV19; J: TRBJ1-2; CDR3: CASRNRGNYGYTF; DNA: TGTGCCAGTAGGAACAGGGGCAACTATGGCTACACCTTC
D: NA; size: once; V: TRBV7-9; J: TRBJ2-3; CDR3: CASSLDGGQDTQYF; DNA: TGTGCCAGCAGCTTAGACGGGGGGCAAGATACGCAGTATTTT
D: TRBD1; size: NA; V: TRBV19; J: TRBJ1-5; CDR3: CASTPGTGSIQPQHF; DNA: TGTGCCAGTACCCCCGGGACAGGGTCTATTCAGCCCCAGCATTTT
D: TRBD1; size: NA; V: TRBV18; J: TRBJ1-5; CDR3: CASSRSGTGDQPQHF; DNA: TGTGCCAGCTCACGGTCCGGGACAGGGGATCAGCCCCAGCATTTT
D: TRBD2; size: few; V: TRBV15; J: TRBJ2-7; CDR3: CATSRRTSGSEQYF; DNA: TGTGCCACCAGCAGACGGACTAGCGGGAGCGAGCAGTACTTC
D: NA; size: NA; V: TRBV29-1; J: TRBJ2-7; CDR3: CSVEGDHTYEQYF; DNA: TGCAGCGTTGAAGGGGACCATACCTACGAGCAGTACTTC
D: NA; size: NA; V: TRBV6-1; J: TRBJ1-2; CDR3: CASSLGRTNYGYTF; DNA: TGTGCCAGCAGCCTGGGACGGACAAACTATGGCTACACCTTC
D: TRBD1; size: medium-sized; V: TRBV27; J: TRBJ1-2; CDR3: CASSSRQGALNGYTF; DNA: TGTGCCAGCAGTTCCCGACAGGGGGCTTTGAATGGCTACACCTTC
D: TRBD1; size: NA; V: TRBV7-2; J: TRBJ2-1; CDR3: CASSSPPGGSSYNEQFF; DNA: TGTGCCAGCAGCTCTCCTCCAGGGGGTAGCTCCTACAATGAGCAGTTCTTC
D: NA; size: NA; V: TRBV6-2/TRBV6-3; J: TRBJ1-1; CDR3: CASSYPVSREAFF; DNA: TGTGCCAGCAGTTATCCTGTAAGCAGAGAAGCTTTCTTT
D: NA; size: NA; V: TRBV20-1; J: TRBJ2-7; CDR3: CSASDSRGYYEQYF; DNA: TGCAGTGCAAGCGACAGTCGGGGATACTACGAGCAGTACTTC
D: NA; size: NA; V: TRBV11-2; J: TRBJ1-1; CDR3: CASSLGSGGRWTEAFF; DNA: TGTGCCAGCAGCTTAGGAAGCGGGGGGAGGTGGACTGAAGCTTTCTTT
D: TRBD2; size: once; V: TRBV7-2; J: TRBJ2-1; CDR3: CASTLRTSADNEQFF; DNA: TGTGCCAGCACCCTTAGGACTAGCGCCGACAATGAGCAGTTCTTC
D: NA; size: few; V: TRBV24-1; J: TRBJ2-1; CDR3: CATSDPFAKADSYNEQFF; DNA: TGTGCCACCAGTGATCCGTTTGCGAAGGCGGACTCCTACAATGAGCAGTTCTTC
D: NA; size: NA; V: TRBV20-1; J: TRBJ1-5; CDR3: CSALAGGADQPQHF; DNA: TGCAGTGCTCTCGCTGGGGGGGCCGATCAGCCCCAGCATTTT
D: NA; size: few; V: TRBV2; J: TRBJ1-1; CDR3: CARSRDPNTEAFF; DNA: TGTGCCAGGTCCCGGGACCCGAACACTGAAGCTTTCTTT
D: TRBD2; size: few; V: TRBV7-2; J: TRBJ2-3; CDR3: CASSLELAGHTQYF; DNA: TGTGCCAGCAGCTTAGAACTAGCGGGACATACGCAGTATTTT
D: NA; size: NA; V: TRBV6-1; J: TRBJ2-5; CDR3: CASRDLYQETQYF; DNA: TGTGCCAGCAGAGACCTGTACCAAGAGACCCAGTACTTC
D: NA; size: few; V: TRBV6-1; J: TRBJ2-7; CDR3: CASRSRVPPYEQYF; DNA: TGTGCCAGCAGGTCCAGGGTCCCGCCCTACGAGCAGTACTTC
D: NA; size: NA; V: TRBV20-1; J: TRBJ2-2; CDR3: CSARDPQRKNTGELFF; DNA: TGCAGTGCTAGAGACCCCCAGCGGAAGAACACCGGGGAGCTGTTTTTT
D: TRBD1; size: few; V: TRBV6-1; J: TRBJ1-6; CDR3: CASSQGGSPLHF; DNA: TGTGCCAGCAGTCAGGGGGGATCACCCCTCCACTTT
D: TRBD1; size: NA; V: TRBV12-3/TRBV12-4; J: TRBJ1-6; CDR3: CASSLAGQVLNSPLHF; DNA: TGTGCCAGCAGTTTAGCGGGACAGGTACTAAATTCACCCCTCCACTTT
D: TRBD2; size: NA; V: TRBV20-1; J: TRBJ2-3; CDR3: CSAKKAGVTDTQYF; DNA: TGCAGTGCTAAAAAAGCGGGGGTCACAGATACGCAGTATTTT
D: TRBD1; size: few; V: TRBV19; J: TRBJ1-5; CDR3: CASSPGQRRDQPQHF; DNA: TGTGCCAGTAGTCCGGGACAGAGAAGGGATCAGCCCCAGCATTTT
D: NA; size: NA; V: TRBV27; J: TRBJ1-1; CDR3: CASSFQGLNTEAFF; DNA: TGTGCCAGCAGTTTTCAGGGGCTGAACACTGAAGCTTTCTTT
D: TRBD1; size: NA; V: TRBV15; J: TRBJ2-3; CDR3: CATGGQYTDTQYF; DNA: TGTGCCACCGGGGGACAGTACACAGATACGCAGTATTTT
D: NA; size: NA; V: TRBV7-2; J: TRBJ1-3; CDR3: CASSRAGNTIYF; DNA: TGTGCCAGCAGCCGGGCGGGAAACACCATATATTTT
D: TRBD2; size: NA; V: TRBV20-1; J: TRBJ2-3; CDR3: CSAETSGRSDTQYF; DNA: TGCAGTGCTGAGACTAGCGGGAGATCAGATACGCAGTATTTT
D: NA; size: few; V: TRBV7-6; J: TRBJ2-7; CDR3: CASSLWTALYEQYF; DNA: TGTGCCAGCAGCTTATGGACAGCGCTTTACGAGCAGTACTTC
D: NA; size: NA; V: TRBV6-1; J: TRBJ2-5; CDR3: CASTTPSGRRRRTQYF; DNA: TGTGCCAGCACCACCCCCTCGGGCAGGCGCAGGCGGACCCAGTACTTC
D: TRBD1; size: few; V: TRBV19; J: TRBJ1-6; CDR3: CASRQDRGLNSPLHF; DNA: TGTGCCAGTAGACAGGACAGGGGTCTTAATTCACCCCTCCACTTT